What follows describes a single T cell receptor (beta chain). Its target is not known. The sample originates from a study of T cell responses to AZD1222 COVID-19 vaccine. Sequencing used immunoSEQ multiplex PCR; TCRdb keeps in-frame clones, though not all of them. The repertoire holds over 65,000 clones, with 88% as singletons. Study outcomes and limitations: Donors in the cohort were predominantly white British and more often female, and clonal diversity was possibly underestimated. Reportedly, close to half of spike-specific TCRs are directed against unmutated variant regions.

Second-dose recipients at about 4 or about 12 weeks were treated as one pooled group. Looked up from germline, CDR1 is PRHDT and CDR2 is FYEKMQ (reference sequence). This CDR3 contains 16 residues. The trim removed 6 bases at V and 1 base at J, leaving 7 bases unmatched. Sequencing was performed on peripheral blood, taken 28 days after the second AZD1222 dose. V usage is TRBV13 and J usage is TRBJ2-5, with 11 bases that match TRBD1. The origin of this receptor is an adult who received the AZD1222 COVID-19 vaccine. The chain's CDR3 is CASRGQGDQTQETQYF. CDR3 DNA: TGTGCCAGCAGGGGACAGGGGGACCAAACCCAAGAGACCCAGTACTTC. Supplemented by reference TRBV13 and TRBJ2-5, the full variable domain reads AAGVIQSPRHLIKEKRETATLKCYPIPRHDTVYWYQQGPGQDPQFLISFYEKMQSDKGSIPDRFSAQQFSDYHSELNMSSLELGDSALYFCASRGQGDQTQETQYFGPGTRLLVL.